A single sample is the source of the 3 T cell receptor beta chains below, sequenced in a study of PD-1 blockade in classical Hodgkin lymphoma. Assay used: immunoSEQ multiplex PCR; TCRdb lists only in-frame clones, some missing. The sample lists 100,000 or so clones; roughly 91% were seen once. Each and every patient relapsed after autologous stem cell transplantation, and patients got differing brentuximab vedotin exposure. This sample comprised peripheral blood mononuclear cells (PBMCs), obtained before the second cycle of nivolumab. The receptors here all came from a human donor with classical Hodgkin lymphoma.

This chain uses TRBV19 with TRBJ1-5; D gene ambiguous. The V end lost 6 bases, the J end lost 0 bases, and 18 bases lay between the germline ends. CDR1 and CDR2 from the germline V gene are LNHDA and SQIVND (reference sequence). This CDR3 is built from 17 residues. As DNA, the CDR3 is TGTGCCAGTAGGGTAATCAATGCGGGGTATAGCAATCAGCCCCAGCATTTT. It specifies CASRVINAGYSNQPQHF. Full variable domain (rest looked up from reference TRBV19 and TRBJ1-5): DGGITQSPKYLFRKEGQNVTLSCEQNLNHDAMYWYRQDPGQGLRLIYYSQIVNDFQKGDIAEGYSVSREKKESFPLTVTSAQKNPTAFYLCASRVINAGYSNQPQHFGDGTRLSIL.

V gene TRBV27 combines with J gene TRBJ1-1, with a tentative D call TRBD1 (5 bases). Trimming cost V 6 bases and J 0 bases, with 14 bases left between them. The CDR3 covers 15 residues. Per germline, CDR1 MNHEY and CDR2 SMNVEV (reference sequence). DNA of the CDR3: TGTGCCAGCAGCTACCTCCGGGGCGTGAACACTGAAGCTTTCTTT. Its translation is CASSYLRGVNTEAFF.

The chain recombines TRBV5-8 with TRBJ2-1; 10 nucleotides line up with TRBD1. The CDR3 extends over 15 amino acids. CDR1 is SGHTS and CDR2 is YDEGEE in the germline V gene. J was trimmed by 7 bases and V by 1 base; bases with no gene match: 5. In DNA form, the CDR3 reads TGTGCCAGCAGCTTGATGGGACAGGGGATTAATGAGCAGTTCTTC. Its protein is CASSLMGQGINEQFF.